These 29 T cell receptor beta chains originate from one sample sequenced in a study of blood T cell repertoires in COVID-19. Clones were read by immunoSEQ multiplex PCR, and TCRdb kept only the in-frame ones, dropping some. The sample has approximately 250,000 clones; about 83% are singletons. The sample was peripheral blood. These receptors were taken from a man aged 50 to 59 with acute or convalescent COVID-19.

CDR3 coding DNA: TGTGCCAGCAGCTTGCGGGAGCTGAACACTGAAGCTTTCTTT. Encoded protein: CASSLRELNTEAFF. The chain links TRBV5-5 to TRBJ1-1, with D hard to call. The CDR3 consists of 14 residues. CDR1 and CDR2 from the germline V gene are SGHKS and YYEKEE (reference sequence). V gave up 1 base and J gave up 0 bases, with 7 bases separating them.

The CDR3: CASSYSVGQGRGYTF. The CDR3 nucleotides read TGTGCCAGCAGTTACTCCGTGGGACAGGGGAGAGGCTACACCTTC. The V gene is TRBV6-5, the J gene TRBJ1-2; 10 positions match TRBD1. Germline loops: CDR1 MNHEY, CDR2 SVGAGI. The CDR3 totals 15 residues. V was pared by 0 bases and J by 8 bases, with 6 bases of the junction left unmatched.

The chain is built from TRBV5-4 and TRBJ2-4, with D possibly matching TRBD2 (5 bases). Trimming took off 3 bases at V and 6 bases at J, with 16 bases between the two ends. The germline V gene has CDR1 SGHNT and CDR2 YYREEE (reference sequence). The CDR3 covers 15 residues. The CDR3 reads CASSWERQRVNIQYF. The CDR3, as DNA: TGTGCCAGCAGCTGGGAGCGGCAGAGAGTAAACATTCAGTACTTC.

The gene calls are TRBV3-1 (or the pseudogene TRBV3-2) and TRBJ2-1; D is ambiguous. This CDR3 comprises 16 residues. Germline values: CDR1 LGHDT, CDR2 YNNKEL (reference sequence). Trimming left V 5 bases short and J 0 bases short, with 14 bases between. CDR3 residues: CASSKSPASSYNEQFF. CDR3 nucleotide sequence: TGTGCCAGCAGCAAGAGCCCCGCGAGCTCCTACAATGAGCAGTTCTTC.

The chain links TRBV6-4 to TRBJ1-2, with 7 positions matching TRBD1. V trimming: 3 bases; J trimming: 6 bases; junction bases outside the gene matches: 13. Looked up from germline, CDR1 is MRHNA and CDR2 is SNTAGT. CDR3 length: 16 amino acids. The CDR3 bases are TGTGCCAGCAGTGATGGGGAGACAGGGAGTGTCCATGGCTACACCTTC. As protein: CASSDGETGSVHGYTF.

V usage is TRBV6-5 and J usage is TRBJ1-1; D perhaps matches TRBD1 (6 bases). CDR1 MNHEY and CDR2 SVGAGI come from the germline V gene. This CDR3 region has 14 residues. Trimming stripped 6 bases from V and 3 bases from J, with 14 bases between. The CDR3 DNA is TGTGCCAGCAGCCCCTACGGGGGGCACACTGAAGCTTTCTTT. Its translation is CASSPYGGHTEAFF.

J is TRBJ2-2 and V is TRBV10-3; TRBD1 matches at 8 bases. CDR1 is ENHRY, CDR2 SYGVKD, per germline. This CDR3 is 15 amino acids long. V trimming: 6 bases; J trimming: 6 bases; junction bases outside the gene matches: 9. The CDR3 nucleotides read TGTGCCATCAGGGACCTCGACAGGGGATCCGGGGAGCTGTTTTTT. It specifies CAIRDLDRGSGELFF.

The chain recombines TRBV5-1 with TRBJ2-7, with 11 bases that match TRBD1. The junction had 3 bases not matched to a gene; V was cut back by 1 base and J by 3 bases. The CDR3 runs to 15 residues. Germline values: CDR1 SGHRS, CDR2 YFSETQ. The CDR3: CASSLSGTGGYEQYF. The CDR3 nucleotides are TGCGCCAGCAGCTTGTCGGGGACAGGGGGCTACGAGCAGTACTTC.

V and J are TRBV7-9 and TRBJ1-1; 8 bases match TRBD1. The CDR3 covers 14 residues. Losses at the gene ends were 9 bases for V and 2 bases for J; bases not matched to a gene: 8. The germline CDR1 and CDR2 sequences are SEHNR and FQNEAQ (reference sequence). The CDR3 bases are TGTGCCAGTCACGACGGACAGGGCAACACTGAAGCTTTCTTT. Translated, it gives CASHDGQGNTEAFF.

This sequence joins TRBV3-1 (or the pseudogene TRBV3-2) and TRBJ2-3; D gene uncertain. V was pared by 4 bases and J by 3 bases, with 11 bases between. This CDR3 is built from 14 residues. Per the germline V gene, CDR1 is LGHDT and CDR2 is YNNKEL (reference sequence). Written as DNA, the CDR3 is TGTGCCAGCAGCCGTCAACAGAGTACAGATACGCAGTATTTT. Protein sequence: CASSRQQSTDTQYF.

This rearrangement joins TRBV10-1 to TRBJ2-5; 13 bases match TRBD2. Germline values: CDR1 WNHNN, CDR2 SYGVQD (reference sequence). The CDR3 contains 15 residues. V shed 3 bases and J 5 bases; nucleotides not matched to a gene: 3. The CDR3 reads CASSELAGGSETQYF. Here the CDR3 DNA reads TGCGCCAGCAGTGAACTAGCGGGAGGGTCGGAGACCCAGTACTTC.

This chain connects TRBV12-3 or TRBV12-4 to TRBJ2-7; 7 bases agree with TRBD1. Trimming took 3 bases from V and 2 from J; bases not matched to a gene: 1. The CDR3 loop spans 13 amino acids. CDR3 protein: CASSLTGTYEQYF. CDR3 bases: TGTGCCAGCAGTTTGACAGGGACCTACGAGCAGTACTTC.

J is TRBJ1-6 and V is TRBV30; D remains unclear. This CDR3 spans 15 amino acids. CDR1 GTSNPN and CDR2 SVGIG come from the germline V gene (reference sequence). V was shortened by 1 base and J by 7 bases, with 14 bases between the two germline ends. In DNA form, the CDR3 reads TGTGCCTGGAGTGGAAGACAAAGGTACAATTCACCCCTCCACTTT. Protein: CAWSGRQRYNSPLHF.

This sequence joins TRBV29-1 and TRBJ2-7; D possibly corresponds to TRBD1 (6 bases). CDR1 is SQVTM, CDR2 ANQGSEA, per germline. V lost 3 bases, J lost 3 bases, and 12 bases lay in between. There are 13 residues in the CDR3. The CDR3 sequence: CSVDGGTDYEQYF. DNA of the CDR3: TGCAGCGTTGATGGGGGCACTGACTACGAGCAGTACTTC.

The V call is TRBV30, the J call TRBJ2-7, with 7 nucleotides matching TRBD1. The CDR3 spans 13 residues. CDR1 and CDR2 (germline): GTSNPN, SVGIG (reference sequence). Germline trimming cut 3 bases from V and 3 bases from J; bases unmatched to any gene: 5. The CDR3 is CAWSRDSFYEQYF. CDR3 nucleotide sequence: TGTGCCTGGAGCCGGGACAGCTTCTACGAGCAGTACTTC.

This clone appeared once. The chain combines TRBV11-3 with TRBJ2-3; D gene uncertain. CDR1 SGHNT and CDR2 YENEEA come from the germline V gene. V was pared by 0 bases and J by 2 bases, with 9 bases between. CDR3 length: 15 amino acids. CDR3 amino acids: CASSLDNRHTDTQYF. The CDR3 DNA sequence: TGTGCCAGCAGCTTAGATAACAGACACACAGATACGCAGTATTTT.

This chain's CDR3 is CASSLSRRYNSPLHF. The DNA of the CDR3 is TGTGCCAGCAGTTTATCCCGGAGGTATAATTCACCCCTCCACTTT. The chain links TRBV27 to TRBJ1-6; D call uncertain. CDR1 MNHEY and CDR2 SMNVEV come from the germline V gene (reference sequence). V was trimmed by 0 bases and J by 4 bases, leaving 7 bases between them. CDR3 length: 15 residues.

This chain joins TRBV6-1 and TRBJ1-6; tentative D call: TRBD1 (6 bases). CDR3 length: 17 residues. Trimming stripped 4 bases from V and 9 bases from J, with 22 bases between. Per the germline V gene, CDR1 is MNHNS and CDR2 is SASEGT. The CDR3 spells CASSGLSTGIFSSPLHF. CDR3 sequence (DNA): TGTGCCAGCAGTGGTCTGTCCACAGGGATTTTCTCTTCACCCCTCCACTTT.

The chain joins TRBV9 to TRBJ2-7, with 7 bases that match TRBD2. This CDR3 contains 16 residues. Germline V gene sequence: CDR1 SGDLS, CDR2 YYNGEE. Germline trimming cut 4 bases from V and 0 bases from J; bases unmatched to any gene: 10. The CDR3 is CASSPRSGGSSYEQYF. In nucleotides, the CDR3 is TGTGCCAGCAGCCCCCGGTCCGGGGGGAGCTCCTACGAGCAGTACTTC.

The rearrangement joins TRBV11-3 to TRBJ2-5; tentatively, D is TRBD1 (5 bases). The V end was cut by 5 bases, the J end by 5 bases, with 18 bases between. The CDR3 has 15 residues. The germline V gene encodes CDR1 SGHNT and CDR2 YENEEA. The CDR3 reads CASSKRGSPRETQYF. Written as DNA, the CDR3 is TGTGCCAGCAGCAAAAGGGGCAGTCCCAGGGAGACCCAGTACTTC.

The J gene is TRBJ2-6, the V gene TRBV5-1, with 8 bases identical to TRBD1. The J segment lost 0 bases and the V segment lost 7 bases, leaving 3 bases of the junction unmatched. The CDR3 covers 15 residues. Germline assignment: CDR1 SGHRS and CDR2 YFSETQ. CDR3 loop: CASGDRSSGANVLTF. The CDR3 region has the DNA TGCGCCAGCGGGGACAGGAGCTCTGGGGCCAACGTCCTGACTTTC.

Only a few counts were recorded for this clone. The chain links TRBV6-6 to TRBJ1-1, with 7 bases lining up with TRBD1. J lost 5 bases, V lost 5 bases, and 23 bases had no gene match. CDR1 is MNHNY and CDR2 is SVGAGI in the germline V gene (reference sequence). The CDR3 contains 19 residues. Written as DNA, the CDR3 is TGTGCCAGCAGTCCCCTTTTCGCGACAGGGAATCGATGGGGTACTGAAGCTTTCTTT. It translates to CASSPLFATGNRWGTEAFF.

This sequence joins TRBV5-1 and TRBJ1-6; D gene uncertain. This CDR3 comprises 15 residues. V shed 4 bases and J shed 0 bases, with 8 bases lying between them. Germline CDR1 SGHRS, CDR2 YFSETQ. The CDR3 DNA reads TGCGCCAGCAGCGAGGAGAGCTCCTATAATTCACCCCTCCACTTT. It translates to CASSEESSYNSPLHF. Combining the CDR3 with reference TRBV5-1 and TRBJ1-6 gives the whole variable domain KAGVTQTPRYLIKTRGQQVTLSCSPISGHRSVSWYQQTPGQGLQFLFEYFSETQRNKGNFPGRFSGRQFSNSRSEMNVSTLELGDSALYLCASSEESSYNSPLHFGNGTRLTVT.

The chain has TRBV30 and TRBJ1-6, with D possibly being TRBD1 (5 bases). Trimming removed 1 base at V and 1 base at J, with 23 bases between. This CDR3 is built from 20 residues. Germline V gene lookup returns CDR1 GTSNPN and CDR2 SVGIG (reference sequence). CDR3 in DNA: TGTGCCTGGAGTGCCCCCATGGGGTACAGGCAATTTTCCTATAATTCACCCCTCCACTTT. Translated: CAWSAPMGYRQFSYNSPLHF.

The chain joins TRBV3-1 (or the pseudogene TRBV3-2) to TRBJ1-5; no clear D. Germline V gives CDR1 LGHDT, CDR2 YNNKEL (reference sequence). Trimming pared 0 bases from V and 0 bases from J, leaving 12 bases between. The CDR3 sequence is 17 residues long. In nucleotides, the CDR3 is TGTGCCAGCAGCCAAGACGGAGGCCCTTATAGCAATCAGCCCCAGCATTTT. Residues: CASSQDGGPYSNQPQHF.

J is TRBJ1-3 and V is TRBV5-4; a possible D gene is TRBD1 (5 bases). The V gene's germline CDR1 is SGHNT and CDR2 YYREEE (reference sequence). CDR3 length: 14 amino acids. Trimming removed 4 bases from V and 3 bases from J, with 11 bases in between. CDR3 sequence reads: CASSIGGNGNTIYF. The CDR3 DNA reads as TGTGCCAGCAGCATTGGGGGGAATGGAAACACCATATATTTT.

Only one count was recorded for this clone. The V and J genes are TRBV4-2 and TRBJ2-5; 8 positions match TRBD2. V dropped 3 bases and J dropped 4; count of bases not matched to a gene: 10. The CDR3 spans 16 residues. Germline lookup yields CDR1 LGHNA and CDR2 YNFKEQ. The CDR3 protein is CASSQEDYRGGETQYF. The CDR3, as DNA: TGTGCCAGCAGCCAGGAGGACTACCGGGGGGGAGAGACCCAGTACTTC.

This chain links TRBV2 with TRBJ2-2, with D possibly matching TRBD1 (6 bases). The CDR3 has 13 residues. Germline values: CDR1 SNHLY, CDR2 FYNNEI. The CDR3 region is CAIQGPRTGELFF. The DNA of the CDR3 is TGTGCAATACAGGGCCCCCGCACCGGGGAGCTGTTTTTT. Variable domain in full (rest from reference TRBV2 and TRBJ2-2): EPEVTQTPSHQVTQMGQEVILRCVPISNHLYFYWYRQILGQKVEFLVSFYNNEISEKSEIFDDQFSVERPDGSNFTLKIRSTKLEDSAMYFCAIQGPRTGELFFGEGSRLTVL.

The gene calls are TRBV30 and TRBJ1-3; no definite D call. Trimming removed 3 bases at V and 2 bases at J, with 8 bases between. This CDR3 is built from 13 residues. CDR1 GTSNPN and CDR2 SVGIG come from the germline V gene (reference sequence). The CDR3 DNA follows: TGTGCCTGGAGGGGCCCCGCTGGAAACACCATATATTTT. This codes for CAWRGPAGNTIYF.